The TCR beta chain described here comes from a study of control samples from healthy donors and cancer patients. TCRdb keeps only in-frame clones here, not all; method: immunoSEQ multiplex PCR. The sample has some 190,000 clones, about 91% seen once; the top ten hold about 2%. CDR1 is ENHRY and CDR2 is SYGVKD in the germline V gene. With 0 bases removed from V and 7 bases from J, the gap between germline ends came to 7 bases. The CDR3 has 12 amino acids. The TCR was taken from a man aged 25-45 years in good health. The sample comprised blood. The V call is TRBV10-3, the J call TRBJ2-7; D gene unclear. The CDR3 nucleotides are TGTGCCATCAGTGAGTCTTACGTAGAGCAGTACTTC. Amino acid sequence: CAISESYVEQYF.